This T cell receptor (beta chain) appears in the sequencing data of a study of blood T cell repertoires in COVID-19. On the study more broadly: Sites across the United States, Italy and Spain contributed samples from acute and convalescent COVID-19. PBMCs, B-cell-depleted T cells, or T cells provided the cDNA or gDNA that made up the material.

Germline trimming cut 0 bases from V and 6 bases from J; bases unmatched to any gene: 11. In germline, CDR1 is LGHDT, CDR2 YNNKEL (reference sequence). The CDR3 contains 17 residues. Under the authors' procedure: Researchers report that nucleated cell counts were estimated from reference gene primer amplification. This table comes from immunoSEQ multiplex PCR, and its TCRdb copy is limited to in-frame clones, with some not included. The V and J calls and clone size are taken from that table; D and trimming were inferred from the DNA. The sample holds tens of thousands of clones, 87% seen once. The V gene is TRBV3-1 (or the pseudogene TRBV3-2), the J gene TRBJ2-7, with TRBD2 identical over 10 bases. The origin of this receptor is a human donor in a cohort sampled during active COVID-19. Sequences were obtained from peripheral blood. The CDR3 loop is CASSQDRLAGVASEQYF. In DNA, the CDR3 is TGTGCCAGCAGCCAAGATCGTCTAGCGGGAGTGGCGAGCGAGCAGTACTTC.